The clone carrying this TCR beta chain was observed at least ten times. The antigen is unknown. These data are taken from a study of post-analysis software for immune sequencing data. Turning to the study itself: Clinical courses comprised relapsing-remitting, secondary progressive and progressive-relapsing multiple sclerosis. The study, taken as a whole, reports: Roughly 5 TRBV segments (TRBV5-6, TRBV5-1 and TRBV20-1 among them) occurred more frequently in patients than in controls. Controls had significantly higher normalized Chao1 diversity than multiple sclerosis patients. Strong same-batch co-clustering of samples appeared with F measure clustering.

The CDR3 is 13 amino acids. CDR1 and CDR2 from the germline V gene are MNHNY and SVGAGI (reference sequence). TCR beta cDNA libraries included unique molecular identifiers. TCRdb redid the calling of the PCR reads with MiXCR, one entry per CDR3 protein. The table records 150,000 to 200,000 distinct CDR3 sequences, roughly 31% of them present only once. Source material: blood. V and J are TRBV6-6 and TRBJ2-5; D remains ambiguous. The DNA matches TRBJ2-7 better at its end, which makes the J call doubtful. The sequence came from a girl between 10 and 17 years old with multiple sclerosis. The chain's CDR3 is CASSYSTGDEQYF. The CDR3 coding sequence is TGTGCCAGCAGTTACTCGACTGGGGACGAGCAGTACTTC.